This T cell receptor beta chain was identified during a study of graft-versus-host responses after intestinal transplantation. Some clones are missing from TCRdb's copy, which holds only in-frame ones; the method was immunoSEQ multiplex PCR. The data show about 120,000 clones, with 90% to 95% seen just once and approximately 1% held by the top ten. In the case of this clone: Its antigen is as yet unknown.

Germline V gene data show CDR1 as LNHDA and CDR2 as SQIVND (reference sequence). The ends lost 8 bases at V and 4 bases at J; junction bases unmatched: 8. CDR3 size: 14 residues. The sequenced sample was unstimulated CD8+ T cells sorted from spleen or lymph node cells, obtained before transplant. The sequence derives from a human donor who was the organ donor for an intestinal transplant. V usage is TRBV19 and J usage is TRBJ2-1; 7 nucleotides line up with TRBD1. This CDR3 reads CASGPTGSYNEQFF. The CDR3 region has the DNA TGTGCCAGTGGGCCGACAGGGTCATACAATGAGCAGTTCTTC.